The present TCR beta chain was sequenced within a study of cytomegalovirus exposure and HLA in healthy donors. Turning to the study itself: Earlier work reported around 110 million unique TCR beta sequences from some 180 million T cells. Membership in the Caucasian-associated ancestry cluster was found for 65% to 85% of almost 400 genotyped donors. Whole-study results and caveats: As a later analysis showed, several of the most significant clusters appeared to be linked to common viral pathogens. Researchers reported in a later analysis that a missense DCLRE1C variant was tied to TCR beta V- and J-gene trimming.

PCR primers comprised 60 Vbeta and 13 Jbeta primers. TCRdb's table, derived via immunoSEQ multiplex PCR, lists solely in-frame clones and lacks some. Here the sample spans about 43,000 clones, roughly half being singletons. This clone was seen only a few times. Antigen: not known. The CDR3 is made up of 16 amino acids. The ends were cut back, 4 bases at V and 1 base at J, with 19 bases in the middle. Germline V CDR1 and CDR2: SQVTM, ANQGSEA. The specimen sequenced was PBMCs. The TCR sequence derives from a man aged 55 to 70 in good health and CMV-seronegative. V is TRBV29-1 and J is TRBJ1-1; D is perhaps TRBD1 (6 bases). The CDR3 DNA follows: TGCAGCGTTGTACCGGGACATTTGACCCCGAACACTGAAGCTTTCTTT. Its protein product is CSVVPGHLTPNTEAFF.